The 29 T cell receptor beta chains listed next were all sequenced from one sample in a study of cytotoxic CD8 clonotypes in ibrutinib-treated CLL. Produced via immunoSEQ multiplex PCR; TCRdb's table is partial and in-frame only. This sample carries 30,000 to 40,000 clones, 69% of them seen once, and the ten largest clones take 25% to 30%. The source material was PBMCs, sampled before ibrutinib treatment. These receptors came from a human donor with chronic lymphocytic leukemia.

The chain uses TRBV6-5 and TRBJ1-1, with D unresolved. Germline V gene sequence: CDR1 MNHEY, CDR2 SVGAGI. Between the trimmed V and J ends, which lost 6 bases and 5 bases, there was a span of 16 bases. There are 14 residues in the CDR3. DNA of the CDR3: TGTGCCAGCAGCCCCCTCACGGCGTCAACTGAAGCTTTCTTT. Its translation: CASSPLTASTEAFF.

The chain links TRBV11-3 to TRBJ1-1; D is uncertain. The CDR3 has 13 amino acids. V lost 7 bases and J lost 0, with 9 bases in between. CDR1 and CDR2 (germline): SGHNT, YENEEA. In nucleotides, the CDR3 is TGTGCCAGCATCAACCAGTTGAACACTGAAGCTTTCTTT. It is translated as CASINQLNTEAFF.

CDR3 protein: CASSTQGTSHEQYF. The CDR3 coding sequence is TGTGCCAGCAGCACACAGGGGACTTCCCACGAGCAGTACTTC. The chain joins TRBV7-2 to TRBJ2-7; weak D call: TRBD1 (7 bases). The germline V and J ends were trimmed by 5 bases and 5 bases, with 16 bases remaining between them. Germline V lookup: CDR1 SGHTA, CDR2 FQGNSA. This CDR3 region has 14 residues.

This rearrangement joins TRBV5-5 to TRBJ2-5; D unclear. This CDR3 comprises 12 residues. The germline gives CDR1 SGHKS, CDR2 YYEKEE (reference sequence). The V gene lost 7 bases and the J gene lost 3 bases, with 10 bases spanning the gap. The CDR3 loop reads CASDSRKETQYF. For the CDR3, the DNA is TGTGCCAGCGACTCCCGCAAAGAGACCCAGTACTTC.

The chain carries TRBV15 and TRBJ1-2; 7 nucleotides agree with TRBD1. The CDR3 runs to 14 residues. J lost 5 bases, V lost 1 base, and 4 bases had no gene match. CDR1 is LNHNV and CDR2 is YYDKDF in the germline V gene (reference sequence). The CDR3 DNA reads TGTGCCACCAGCAGAGGCGGGACAGCATATGGCTACACCTTC. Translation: CATSRGGTAYGYTF.

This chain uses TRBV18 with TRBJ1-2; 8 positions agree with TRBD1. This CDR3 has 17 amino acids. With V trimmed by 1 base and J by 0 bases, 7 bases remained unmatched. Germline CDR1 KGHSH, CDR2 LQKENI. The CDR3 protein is CASSPRDRLSSNYGYTF. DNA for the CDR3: TGTGCCAGCTCACCACGGGACAGGCTCTCTTCTAACTATGGCTACACCTTC.

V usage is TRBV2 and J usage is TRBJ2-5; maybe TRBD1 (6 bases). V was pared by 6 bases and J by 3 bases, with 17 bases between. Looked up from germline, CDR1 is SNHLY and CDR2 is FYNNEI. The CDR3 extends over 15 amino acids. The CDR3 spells CASRTRGTGKETQYF. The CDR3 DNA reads TGTGCCAGCAGAACCCGGGGTACAGGGAAAGAGACCCAGTACTTC.

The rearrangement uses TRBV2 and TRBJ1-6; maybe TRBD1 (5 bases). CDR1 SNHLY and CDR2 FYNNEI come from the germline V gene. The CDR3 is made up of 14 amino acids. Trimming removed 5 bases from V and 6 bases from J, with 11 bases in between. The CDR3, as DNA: TGTGCCAGCAGTCCGGGACGGCCTAATTCACCCCTCCACTTT. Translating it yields CASSPGRPNSPLHF.

The CDR3 protein is CASSLGLAGTYEQYF. The CDR3 DNA sequence: TGCGCCAGCAGCCTAGGACTAGCGGGAACCTACGAGCAGTACTTC. The rearrangement links TRBV4-3 to TRBJ2-7, with 12 positions matching TRBD2. Looked up from germline, CDR1 is LGHNA and CDR2 is YSLEER. The length of the CDR3 is 15 residues. V dropped 4 bases and J dropped 2; count of bases not matched to a gene: 3.

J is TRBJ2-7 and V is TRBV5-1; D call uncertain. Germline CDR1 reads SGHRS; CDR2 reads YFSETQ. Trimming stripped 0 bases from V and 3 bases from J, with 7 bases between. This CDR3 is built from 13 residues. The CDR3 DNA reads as TGCGCCAGCAGCTTGGAGCAGATCTACGAGCAGTACTTC. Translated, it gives CASSLEQIYEQYF.

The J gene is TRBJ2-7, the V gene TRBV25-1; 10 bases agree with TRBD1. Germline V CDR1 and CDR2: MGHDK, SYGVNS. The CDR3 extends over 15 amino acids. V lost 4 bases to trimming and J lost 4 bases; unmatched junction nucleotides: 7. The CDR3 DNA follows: TGTGCCAGCAGTGCGACAGGGGGCGTTGGGTACGAGCAGTACTTC. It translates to CASSATGGVGYEQYF.

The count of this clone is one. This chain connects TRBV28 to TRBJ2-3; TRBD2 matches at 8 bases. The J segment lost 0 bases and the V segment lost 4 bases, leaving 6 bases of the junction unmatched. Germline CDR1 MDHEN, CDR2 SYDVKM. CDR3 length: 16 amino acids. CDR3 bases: TGTGCCAGCAGTTATCTTAGCGGGGCTAGCACAGATACGCAGTATTTT. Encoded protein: CASSYLSGASTDTQYF.

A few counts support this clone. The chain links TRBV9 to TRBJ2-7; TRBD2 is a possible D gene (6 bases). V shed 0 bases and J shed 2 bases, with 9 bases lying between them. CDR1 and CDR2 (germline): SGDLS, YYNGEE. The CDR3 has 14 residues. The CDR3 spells CASSVGAGPYEQYF. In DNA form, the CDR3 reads TGTGCCAGCAGCGTAGGGGCGGGACCCTACGAGCAGTACTTC.

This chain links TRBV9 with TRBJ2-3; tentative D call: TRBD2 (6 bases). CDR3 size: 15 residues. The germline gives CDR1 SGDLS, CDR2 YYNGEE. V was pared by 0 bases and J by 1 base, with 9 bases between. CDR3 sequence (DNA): TGTGCCAGCAGCGTAGTTAGCGGTGGCACAGATACGCAGTATTTT. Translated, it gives CASSVVSGGTDTQYF. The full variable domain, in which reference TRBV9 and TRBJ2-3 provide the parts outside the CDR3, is DSGVTQTPKHLITATGQRVTLRCSPRSGDLSVYWYQQSLDQGLQFLIQYYNGEERAKGNILERFSAQQFPDLHSELNLSSLELGDSALYFCASSVVSGGTDTQYFGPGTRLTVL.

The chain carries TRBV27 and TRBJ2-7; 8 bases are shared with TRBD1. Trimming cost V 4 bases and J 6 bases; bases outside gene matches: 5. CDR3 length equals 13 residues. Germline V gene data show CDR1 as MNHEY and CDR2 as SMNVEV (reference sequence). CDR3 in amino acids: CASSYLTGAEQYF. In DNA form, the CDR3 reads TGTGCCAGCAGTTACCTGACAGGGGCCGAGCAGTACTTC.

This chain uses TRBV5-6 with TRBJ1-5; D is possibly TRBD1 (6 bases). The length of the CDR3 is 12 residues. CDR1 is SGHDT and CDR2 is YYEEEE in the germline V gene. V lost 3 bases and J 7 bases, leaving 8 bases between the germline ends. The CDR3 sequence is CASSSGDQPQHF. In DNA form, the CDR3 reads TGTGCCAGCAGCTCAGGGGACCAGCCCCAGCATTTT.

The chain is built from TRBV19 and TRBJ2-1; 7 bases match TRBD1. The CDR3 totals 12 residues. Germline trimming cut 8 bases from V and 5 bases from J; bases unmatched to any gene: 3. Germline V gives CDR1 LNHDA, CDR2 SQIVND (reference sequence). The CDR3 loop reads CASSGQNNEQFF. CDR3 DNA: TGTGCCAGTTCGGGACAGAACAATGAGCAGTTCTTC. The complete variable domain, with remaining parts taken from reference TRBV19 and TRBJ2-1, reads DGGITQSPKYLFRKEGQNVTLSCEQNLNHDAMYWYRQDPGQGLRLIYYSQIVNDFQKGDIAEGYSVSREKKESFPLTVTSAQKNPTAFYLCASSGQNNEQFFGPGTRLTVL.

In DNA, the CDR3 is TGTGCCAGCGACTCGTCCGGGACAGGGTACTACGAGCAGTACTTC. Translation: CASDSSGTGYYEQYF. The chain employs TRBV28 and TRBJ2-7; 9 nucleotides match TRBD1. Germline CDR1 MDHEN, CDR2 SYDVKM. With V trimmed by 8 bases and J by 3 bases, 11 bases remained unmatched. The CDR3 is 15 amino acids.

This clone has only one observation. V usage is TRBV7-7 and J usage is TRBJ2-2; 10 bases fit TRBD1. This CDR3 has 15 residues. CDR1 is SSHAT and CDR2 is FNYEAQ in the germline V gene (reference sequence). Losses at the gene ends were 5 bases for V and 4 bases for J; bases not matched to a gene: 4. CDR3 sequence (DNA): TGTGCCAGCAGCCGCGGACAGGGGGGCACCGGGGAGCTGTTTTTT. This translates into CASSRGQGGTGELFF.

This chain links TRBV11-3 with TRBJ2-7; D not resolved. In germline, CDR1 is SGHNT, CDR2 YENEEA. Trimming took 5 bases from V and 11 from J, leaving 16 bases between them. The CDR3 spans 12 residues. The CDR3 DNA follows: TGTGCCAGCAGCCCCCAGGACCGTGGAAAGTACTTC. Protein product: CASSPQDRGKYF.

CDR3 DNA sequence: TGCGCCAGCGCCAGGGGCGGGCAAGAGACCCAGTACTTC. Its translation is CASARGGQETQYF. This chain connects TRBV5-1 to TRBJ2-5; maybe TRBD1 (6 bases). There are 13 residues in the CDR3. Per germline, CDR1 SGHRS and CDR2 YFSETQ. The germline V and J ends were trimmed by 7 bases and 2 bases, with 12 bases remaining between them.

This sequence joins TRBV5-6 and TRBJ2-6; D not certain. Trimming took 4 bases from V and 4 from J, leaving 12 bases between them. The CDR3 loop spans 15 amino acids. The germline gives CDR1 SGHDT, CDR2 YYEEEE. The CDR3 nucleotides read TGTGCCAGCAGCAAAGGCGGTGACGGGGCCAACGTCCTGACTTTC. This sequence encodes CASSKGGDGANVLTF.

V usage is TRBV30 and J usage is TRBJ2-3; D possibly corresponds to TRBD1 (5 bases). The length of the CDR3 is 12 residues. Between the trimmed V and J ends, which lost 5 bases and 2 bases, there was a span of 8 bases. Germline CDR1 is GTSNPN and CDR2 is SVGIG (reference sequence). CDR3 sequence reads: CAWSGLTDTQYF. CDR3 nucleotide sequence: TGTGCCTGGTCAGGGCTCACAGATACGCAGTATTTT. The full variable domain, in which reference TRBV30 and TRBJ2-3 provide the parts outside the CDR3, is SQTIHQWPATLVQPVGSPLSLECTVEGTSNPNLYWYRQAAGRGLQLLFYSVGIGQISSEVPQNLSASRPQDRQFILSSKKLLLSDSGFYLCAWSGLTDTQYFGPGTRLTVL.

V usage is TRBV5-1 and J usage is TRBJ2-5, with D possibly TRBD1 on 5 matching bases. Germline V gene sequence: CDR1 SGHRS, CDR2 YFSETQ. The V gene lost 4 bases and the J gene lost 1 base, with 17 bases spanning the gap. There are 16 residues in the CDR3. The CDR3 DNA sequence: TGCGCCAGCAGCCGTCCCCGCGGCAGGGTCCAAGAGACCCAGTACTTC. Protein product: CASSRPRGRVQETQYF.

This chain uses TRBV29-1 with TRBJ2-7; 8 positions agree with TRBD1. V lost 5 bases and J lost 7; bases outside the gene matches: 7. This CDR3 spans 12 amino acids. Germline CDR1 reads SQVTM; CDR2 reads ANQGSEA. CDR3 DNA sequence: TGCAGCGTTTCAGGACAGGGTCGGGAGCAGTACTTC. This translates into CSVSGQGREQYF.

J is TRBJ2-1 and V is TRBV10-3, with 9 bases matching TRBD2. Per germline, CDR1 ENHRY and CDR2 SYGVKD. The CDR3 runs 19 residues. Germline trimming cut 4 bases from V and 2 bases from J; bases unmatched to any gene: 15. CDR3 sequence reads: CAISGGLGLAGSPYNEQFF. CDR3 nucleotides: TGTGCCATCAGTGGGGGTTTAGGGCTAGCGGGATCCCCCTACAATGAGCAGTTCTTC.

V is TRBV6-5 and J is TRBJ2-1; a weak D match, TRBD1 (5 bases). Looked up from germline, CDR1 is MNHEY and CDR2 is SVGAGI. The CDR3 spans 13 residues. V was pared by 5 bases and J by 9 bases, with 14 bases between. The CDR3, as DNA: TGTGCCAGCAGTAAACCCCCAGGGATTGAGCAGTTCTTC. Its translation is CASSKPPGIEQFF.

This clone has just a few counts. The CDR3 is CASSYSLQNIQYF. The CDR3, as DNA: TGCGCCAGCAGCTACTCACTCCAAAACATTCAGTACTTC. V usage is TRBV5-1 and J usage is TRBJ2-4; no firm D call. The V end lost 3 bases, the J end lost 5 bases, and 9 bases lay between the germline ends. CDR1 is SGHRS, CDR2 YFSETQ, per germline. The CDR3 consists of 13 residues.

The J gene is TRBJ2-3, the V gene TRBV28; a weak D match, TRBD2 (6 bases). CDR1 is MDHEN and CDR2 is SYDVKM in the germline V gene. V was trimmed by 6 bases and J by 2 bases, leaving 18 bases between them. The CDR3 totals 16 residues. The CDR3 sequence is CASRPPGGALTDTQYF. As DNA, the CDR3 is TGTGCCAGCAGACCGCCTGGCGGGGCCCTCACAGATACGCAGTATTTT.